The present T cell receptor beta chain was sequenced within a study of post-analysis software for immune sequencing data. Looking at the study overall: Recorded subtypes: relapsing-remitting, secondary progressive, progressive-relapsing; some patients unannotated. Points from the study as a whole: When patients were compared with controls, 4 or 5 TRBV segments were more frequent, TRBV5-6, TRBV5-1 and TRBV20-1 among them. Comparison with controls showed significantly lower normalized Chao1 diversity in multiple sclerosis patients.

This clonotype has ten or more counts. Its antigen is undetermined. Incorporated into the TCR beta cDNA libraries were unique molecular identifiers, which served to reduce PCR and sequencing biases. MiXCR, run by TCRdb on the PCR reads, gives a single entry per CDR3 protein. The table lists some 260,000 distinct CDR3 sequences, about 40% of them singletons. The CDR3 covers 15 residues. Trimming cost V 3 bases and J 0 bases; bases outside gene matches: 4. The J gene is TRBJ2-5, the V gene TRBV12-3 or TRBV12-4; 7 nucleotides match TRBD1. This sequence was found in a girl aged 5-17 years with multiple sclerosis. The sequenced sample was blood. CDR3 nucleotide sequence: TGTGCCAGCAGTTTGGCGACAGGGCACCAAGAGACCCAGTACTTC. This sequence encodes CASSLATGHQETQYF.